The rows below give T cell receptor beta chains drawn from one sample of a study of blood T cell repertoires in COVID-19. The data were produced by immunoSEQ multiplex PCR, yet TCRdb's version contains in-frame clones alone and is incomplete. The sample yields fewer than 80,000 clones, more than 85% seen once. The specimen sequenced was peripheral blood. These TCRs come from a man aged 70 or older with acute or convalescent COVID-19. The CDR3 runs from the conserved cysteine through the conserved F or W.

cdr3_length,v_call,cdr3_aa
13,TRBV10-1,CASSADRVNEQYF
13,TRBV25-1,CASRGTANSPLHF
15,TRBV19,CASSTSDGGNYGYTF
14,TRBV5-6,CASSLLSGANVLTF
13,TRBV19,CASKEQGYSPLHF
15,TRBV6-5,CATLRGAISYNEQFF
14,TRBV5-1,CANPMRGIAYEQYF
14,TRBV5-1,CASSQNSENEKLFF
11,TRBV20-1,CSARSGHEQYF
13,TRBV29-1,CSGAQGRNGELFF
13,TRBV18,CASSPTSTETQYF
14,TRBV10-1,CASSESRTTTEAFF
16,TRBV2,CASSVTSGRTTDTQYF
11,TRBV20-1,CSRQGQETQYF
15,TRBV3-1/TRBV3-2,CASSPQGGRDDEQYF
15,TRBV5-4,CASSRGTAVGTEAFF
14,TRBV18,CASSPPGLAGEQFF
16,TRBV10-1,CASSLGQGASADTQYF
12,TRBV9,CASRDTGNTIYF
14,TRBV29-1,CSPTRSPGSYGYTF
16,TRBV2,CASREKTSGAYNEQFF
11,TRBV3-1/TRBV3-2,CASSQGAREYF
17,TRBV6-4,CASSDSILSGGDNEQFF
14,TRBV5-6,CASSSPRQVETQYF
16,TRBV5-1,CASSLASTSGTDTQYF
12,TRBV28,CASKPSNEKLFF
12,TRBV12-3/TRBV12-4,CASSFFGREAFF
16,TRBV7-9,CASRSPGQGNTGELFF
16,TRBV7-6,CASSYGLAGSTGELFF
14,TRBV7-8,CASSRQVHLGGYTF
16,TRBV6-4,CATYFERGGQGETQYF
13,TRBV9,CASSVGAGETQYF
15,TRBV30,CAWSVGLAGVGEQYF
15,TRBV28,CASSPTGVNAYEQYF
17,TRBV27,CASSFHNPGQHNYEQYF
14,TRBV18,CASSPREGIETQYF
14,TRBV10-2,CASSESTGRDEQYF
13,TRBV7-3,CASSLPGLMGYTF
15,TRBV5-1,CASSLASGLVNEQFF
13,TRBV12-3/TRBV12-4,CASSWDINYGYTF
12,TRBV7-8,CASSQTVPEQYF
15,TRBV4-2,CASSQDSKINYGYTF
16,TRBV5-1,CASSSAPGQGGSPLHF
16,TRBV10-3,CAISEQPGLQNTEAFF
15,TRBV18,CASSPETGGADTQYF
13,TRBV6-5,CASRGLYSVEQYF
14,TRBV5-1,CASSLQVLNSPLHF
12,TRBV11-2,CASSLQGYGYTF
16,TRBV15,CATSLPGSSSYNEQFF
14,TRBV28,CASSLPGGMGEQFF
15,TRBV18,CASSARQGAGNEQFF
13,TRBV5-4,CASSSDSWNEAFF
12,TRBV25-1,CASSESSYEQYF
18,TRBV7-9,CASSLEAGAGVGGRTQYF